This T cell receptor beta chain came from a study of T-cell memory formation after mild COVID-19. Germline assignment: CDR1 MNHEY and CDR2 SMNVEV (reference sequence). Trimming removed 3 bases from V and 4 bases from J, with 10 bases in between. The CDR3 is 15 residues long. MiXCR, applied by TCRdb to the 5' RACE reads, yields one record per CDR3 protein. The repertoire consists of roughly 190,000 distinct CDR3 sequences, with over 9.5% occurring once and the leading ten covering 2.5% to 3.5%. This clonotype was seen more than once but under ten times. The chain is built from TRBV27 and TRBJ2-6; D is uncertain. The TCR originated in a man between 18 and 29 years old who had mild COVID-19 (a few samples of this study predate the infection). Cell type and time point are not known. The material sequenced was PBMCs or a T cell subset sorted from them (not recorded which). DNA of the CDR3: TGTGCCAGCAGTTTCAGAACCCCGGGGGCCAACGTCCTGACTTTC. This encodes CASSFRTPGANVLTF.